The 30 T cell receptor beta chains in this list originate from one sample, sequenced in a study of blood T cell repertoires in COVID-19. Libraries were prepared by immunoSEQ multiplex PCR; TCRdb keeps only in-frame clonotypes and omits some of them. The sample has approximately 69,000 clones; over 70% are singletons. Sequencing input: peripheral blood. These receptor sequences come from a man aged 60 to 75 with acute or convalescent COVID-19.

The rearrangement uses TRBV30 and TRBJ1-1; 10 positions agree with TRBD1. V shed 5 bases and J 11 bases; nucleotides not matched to a gene: 8. Germline CDR1 reads GTSNPN; CDR2 reads SVGIG (reference sequence). The CDR3 is 12 residues long. The CDR3 sequence is CAWDRGRAGAFF. Here the CDR3 DNA reads TGTGCCTGGGACAGGGGGCGAGCGGGGGCTTTCTTT.

J is TRBJ2-4 and V is TRBV5-1; possible D gene TRBD1, 6 bases. The CDR3 is 17 amino acids. Trimming cost V 2 bases and J 3 bases, with 18 bases left between them. CDR1 is SGHRS, CDR2 YFSETQ, per germline. CDR3 nucleotide sequence: TGCGCCAGCAGCTTCATTCTAACAGGGTCGGGCAAAAACATTCAGTACTTC. Amino acid sequence: CASSFILTGSGKNIQYF.

The chain carries TRBV5-1 and TRBJ2-7, with D maybe TRBD1 (5 bases). Trimming left V 0 bases short and J 6 bases short, with 16 bases between. The CDR3 runs to 15 residues. The V gene's germline CDR1 is SGHRS and CDR2 YFSETQ. The CDR3 DNA is TGCGCCAGCAGCTTGGTGGAAGAAGGGGTCGGCGAGCAGTACTTC. Its translation: CASSLVEEGVGEQYF.

The chain recombines TRBV7-9 with TRBJ2-3, with TRBD2 matching 8 bases. Losses at the gene ends were 6 bases for V and 5 bases for J; bases not matched to a gene: 19. Germline V gives CDR1 SEHNR, CDR2 FQNEAQ (reference sequence). This CDR3 comprises 18 residues. CDR3 loop: CASRPSGRGFGWRDTQYF. The CDR3 DNA is TGTGCCAGCAGACCCAGCGGGAGAGGTTTCGGGTGGAGAGATACGCAGTATTTT.

The chain employs TRBV28 and TRBJ2-4; 7 positions agree with TRBD1. The CDR3 is made up of 12 amino acids. V was clipped by 10 bases and J by 6 bases; unmatched bases: 6. Germline CDR1 is MDHEN and CDR2 is SYDVKM. The CDR3 DNA reads as TGTGCCACACGAGGGACAGCAAACATTCAGTACTTC. Its translation: CATRGTANIQYF.

This chain connects TRBV18 to TRBJ1-6; the D is unclear. The germline V gene has CDR1 KGHSH and CDR2 LQKENI. The CDR3 has 15 amino acids. Trimming pared 4 bases from V and 6 bases from J, leaving 13 bases between. CDR3 nucleotide sequence: TGTGCCAGCTCACAAGGTCCAGAGGGTAATTCACCCCTCCACTTT. Its protein product is CASSQGPEGNSPLHF.

The V and J genes are TRBV5-8 and TRBJ2-7; a possible D gene is TRBD2 (5 bases). Germline-derived CDR1 and CDR2 are SGHTS and YDEGEE. This CDR3 contains 15 residues. Trimming took 4 bases from V and 0 from J, leaving 14 bases between them. Here the CDR3 reads CASSLRGHGSYEQYV. The CDR3 region has the DNA TGTGCCAGCAGCCTGCGAGGGCATGGCTCCTACGAGCAGTACGTC.

The chain links TRBV4-1 to TRBJ2-1; D might be TRBD1 (6 bases). The CDR3 extends over 16 amino acids. The germline V gene encodes CDR1 MGHRA and CDR2 YSYEKL. Trimming removed 3 bases at V and 5 bases at J, with 17 bases between. The CDR3 here is CASSQHRENRDNEQFF. For the CDR3, the DNA is TGCGCCAGCAGCCAGCACAGGGAGAATCGGGACAATGAGCAGTTCTTC.

The V gene is TRBV7-3, the J gene TRBJ2-3; a possible D gene is TRBD2 (5 bases). Per the germline V gene, CDR1 is SGHTA and CDR2 is FQGTGA. Trimming took off 4 bases at V and 4 bases at J, with 9 bases between the two ends. CDR3 length: 13 residues. The CDR3 DNA follows: TGTGCCAGCAGCTCCATGGACTCAGATACGCAGTATTTT. Protein product: CASSSMDSDTQYF. The variable domain in full, with the rest retrieved from reference TRBV7-3 and TRBJ2-3, is GAGVSQTPSNKVTEKGKYVELRCDPISGHTALYWYRQSLGQGPEFLIYFQGTGAADDSGLPNDRFFAVRPEGSVSTLKIQRTERGDSAVYLCASSSMDSDTQYFGPGTRLTVL.

V and J are TRBV5-1 and TRBJ2-2; possible D gene TRBD2, 5 bases. CDR3 length: 18 amino acids. Germline loops: CDR1 SGHRS, CDR2 YFSETQ. Trimming left V 0 bases short and J 4 bases short, with 19 bases between. The CDR3 DNA reads TGCGCCAGCAGCTTGGCCGGAGGCGGGCAGGTTATCACCGGGGAGCTGTTTTTT. This encodes CASSLAGGGQVITGELFF.

The chain recombines TRBV29-1 with TRBJ2-7, with TRBD1 as a possible D gene (6 bases). CDR3 length equals 11 residues. Germline-derived CDR1 and CDR2 are SQVTM and ANQGSEA. Trimming removed 7 bases from V and 3 bases from J, with 10 bases in between. The CDR3 bases are TGCAGCGCCAGGGGATACTACGAGCAGTACTTC. Protein sequence: CSARGYYEQYF.

The chain has TRBV19 and TRBJ2-3, with a weak D call TRBD2 (6 bases). V was clipped by 8 bases and J by 0 bases, with 12 bases between them. Germline assignment: CDR1 LNHDA and CDR2 SQIVND (reference sequence). The CDR3 loop spans 14 amino acids. CDR3 coding DNA: TGTGCCAGTGCCGGGAGAAGGAGCACAGATACGCAGTATTTT. Translation gives CASAGRRSTDTQYF. Combining the CDR3 with reference TRBV19 and TRBJ2-3 gives the whole variable domain DGGITQSPKYLFRKEGQNVTLSCEQNLNHDAMYWYRQDPGQGLRLIYYSQIVNDFQKGDIAEGYSVSREKKESFPLTVTSAQKNPTAFYLCASAGRRSTDTQYFGPGTRLTVL.

This clone was counted at least ten times. The V gene is TRBV7-7, the J gene TRBJ2-7; TRBD1 matches at 7 bases. The CDR3 loop spans 13 amino acids. In germline, CDR1 is SSHAT, CDR2 FNYEAQ (reference sequence). Trimming cost V 5 bases and J 4 bases; bases outside gene matches: 5. CDR3 DNA: TGTGCCAGCAGCGTGGGGACAGATTACGAGCAGTACTTC. Translation gives CASSVGTDYEQYF.

The table lists this clone with a count of one. The chain carries TRBV7-9 and TRBJ1-4; a weak D match, TRBD1 (6 bases). Trimming shortened V by 5 bases and J by 9 bases, and 19 bases separated the two germline ends. CDR3 length: 15 amino acids. Germline-derived CDR1 and CDR2 are SEHNR and FQNEAQ (reference sequence). In DNA form, the CDR3 reads TGTGCCAGCAGCCCCTTACAGGGTTCGAGTAAAAAACTGTTTTTT. Its translation is CASSPLQGSSKKLFF. The full variable domain, with the rest looked up from reference TRBV7-9 and TRBJ1-4, is DTGVSQNPRHKITKRGQNVTFRCDPISEHNRLYWYRQTLGQGPEFLTYFQNEAQLEKSRLLSDRFSAERPKGSFSTLEIQRTEQGDSAMYLCASSPLQGSSKKLFFGSGTQLSVL.

The rearrangement uses TRBV7-3 and TRBJ1-6; tentative D call: TRBD1 (5 bases). Germline loops: CDR1 SGHTA, CDR2 FQGTGA. With 5 bases removed from V and 0 bases from J, the gap between germline ends came to 8 bases. The length of the CDR3 is 15 residues. The CDR3 DNA follows: TGTGCCAGCAGCCCGGGGGGCTCCTATAATTCACCCCTCCACTTT. This codes for CASSPGGSYNSPLHF.

This clone was counted between two and nine times. The CDR3 loop is CASSQEGTSGPGANVLTF. In DNA, the CDR3 is TGTGCCAGCAGCCAAGAGGGGACTAGCGGTCCTGGGGCCAACGTCCTGACTTTC. V usage is TRBV3-1 (or the pseudogene TRBV3-2) and J usage is TRBJ2-6, with 11 bases matching TRBD2. Per germline, CDR1 LGHDT and CDR2 YNNKEL (reference sequence). V shed 0 bases and J 2 bases; nucleotides not matched to a gene: 3. CDR3 length: 18 residues.

The chain links TRBV20-1 to TRBJ2-7, with D possibly matching TRBD1 (5 bases). Per the germline V gene, CDR1 is DFQATT and CDR2 is SNEGSKA (reference sequence). Trimming left V 5 bases short and J 3 bases short, with 8 bases between. There are 11 residues in the CDR3. This CDR3 reads CSAQQGYEQYV. As DNA, the CDR3 is TGCAGTGCTCAGCAGGGCTACGAGCAGTACGTC.

V usage is TRBV9 and J usage is TRBJ2-5; D may be TRBD2 (7 bases). The germline gives CDR1 SGDLS, CDR2 YYNGEE. CDR3 length: 14 residues. Between the trimmed V and J ends, which lost 0 bases and 7 bases, there was a span of 13 bases. CDR3 DNA: TGTGCCAGCAGCGTAGGATACAGGGAGGGGACCCAGTACTTC. It translates to CASSVGYREGTQYF. Drawing the rest from reference TRBV9 and TRBJ2-5, the complete variable domain is DSGVTQTPKHLITATGQRVTLRCSPRSGDLSVYWYQQSLDQGLQFLIQYYNGEERAKGNILERFSAQQFPDLHSELNLSSLELGDSALYFCASSVGYREGTQYFGPGTRLLVL.

The chain recombines TRBV4-2 with TRBJ1-5; D not resolved. This CDR3 has 15 amino acids. V dropped 0 bases and J dropped 3 bases, with 9 bases sitting between them. CDR1 and CDR2 (germline): LGHNA, YNFKEQ. The CDR3 DNA sequence: TGTGCCAGCAGCCAAGAAGACACTTTCAATCAGCCCCAGCATTTT. It specifies CASSQEDTFNQPQHF.

In its sample, this clone was seen once. The rearrangement joins TRBV10-3 to TRBJ2-7; perhaps TRBD1 as D (5 bases). The CDR3 consists of 16 residues. Germline lookup yields CDR1 ENHRY and CDR2 SYGVKD. V lost 0 bases and J lost 6, with 18 bases in between. CDR3 residues: CAISESYNRRTGEQYV. In nucleotides, the CDR3 is TGTGCCATCAGTGAGTCTTATAACAGGAGAACGGGCGAGCAGTACGTC.

This clone appeared many times. The chain links TRBV11-2 to TRBJ2-3; 8 bases are shared with TRBD2. The CDR3 has 14 amino acids. CDR1 SGHAT and CDR2 FQNNGV come from the germline V gene. V gave up 1 base and J gave up 4 bases; unmatched junction bases: 1. CDR3 coding DNA: TGTGCCAGCAGCTTAGGGCGGGGGGCAGATACGCAGTATTTT. It yields the protein CASSLGRGADTQYF.

The chain recombines TRBV9 with TRBJ2-3, with TRBD2 as a possible D gene (7 bases). V lost 7 bases and J 6 bases, leaving 21 bases between the germline ends. The CDR3 totals 15 residues. Germline CDR1 and CDR2: SGDLS and YYNGEE. The CDR3 DNA reads TGTGCCAGCCCCCAGGATGCGGGGGCCCTGGATACGCAGTATTTT. This translates into CASPQDAGALDTQYF.

The chain carries TRBV5-1 and TRBJ2-5; possible D gene TRBD1, 6 bases. The CDR3 covers 13 residues. V lost 4 bases and J lost 4, with 11 bases in between. Germline-derived CDR1 and CDR2 are SGHRS and YFSETQ. The CDR3 nucleotides read TGCGCCAGCAGCAATCAGGGGAGAGAGACCCAGTACTTC. It translates to CASSNQGRETQYF.

The V and J genes are TRBV6-1 and TRBJ1-2, with D possibly being TRBD1 (5 bases). CDR3 length: 14 residues. The V end lost 0 bases, the J end lost 5 bases, and 10 bases lay between the germline ends. Germline V gene data show CDR1 as MNHNS and CDR2 as SASEGT. This CDR3 is CASSEASGEYGYTF. As DNA, the CDR3 is TGTGCCAGCAGTGAAGCTTCGGGGGAATATGGCTACACCTTC.

This clone appeared a single time. The chain couples TRBV6-5 to TRBJ2-3; D gene unclear. There are 12 residues in the CDR3. Per germline, CDR1 MNHEY and CDR2 SVGAGI. V was clipped by 6 bases and J by 1 base, with 5 bases between them. The DNA for the CDR3 is TGTGCCAGCAGCCGGGGCACAGATACGCAGTATTTT. Translation: CASSRGTDTQYF.

The genes are TRBV24-1 and TRBJ2-7, with D possibly being TRBD2 (5 bases). This CDR3 contains 12 residues. V lost 9 bases to trimming and J lost 3 bases, with 11 bases between them. CDR1 KGHDR and CDR2 SFDVKD come from the germline V gene. The CDR3: CATRGPSYEQYV. The CDR3 nucleotides read TGTGCCACCCGAGGGCCGAGCTACGAGCAGTACGTC.

J is TRBJ2-7 and V is TRBV6-2 or TRBV6-3, with TRBD1 matching over 11 bases. From germline, CDR1 is MNHEY and CDR2 SVGEGT. V trimming: 2 bases; J trimming: 3 bases; junction bases outside the gene matches: 0. There are 14 residues in the CDR3. CDR3 amino acids: CASSYGTGGYEQYV. The CDR3 DNA follows: TGTGCCAGCAGTTACGGGACAGGGGGCTACGAGCAGTACGTC.

V is TRBV27 and J is TRBJ2-1; 7 bases map to TRBD1. Germline CDR1 is MNHEY and CDR2 is SMNVEV (reference sequence). CDR3 length equals 16 residues. V was clipped by 5 bases and J by 7 bases; unmatched bases: 14. The CDR3 region is CASSKSETGYLNEQFF. The CDR3 DNA reads TGTGCCAGCAGTAAGTCCGAGACAGGGTATTTGAATGAGCAGTTCTTC.

The chain carries TRBV5-1 and TRBJ1-1; D gene uncertain. There are 13 residues in the CDR3. The V and J ends lost 4 bases and 0 bases respectively, with 7 bases between them. Germline CDR1 reads SGHRS; CDR2 reads YFSETQ. The CDR3 DNA is TGCGCCAGCAGCGGGCTTTTGAACACTGAAGCTTTCTTT. Amino acids: CASSGLLNTEAFF.

This clone is deemed medium-sized. This chain connects TRBV9 to TRBJ2-7, with D possibly TRBD1 on 6 matching bases. V was pared by 0 bases and J by 5 bases, with 9 bases between. This CDR3 comprises 13 residues. Germline loops: CDR1 SGDLS, CDR2 YYNGEE. CDR3 sequence reads: CASSVGPGDEQYV. CDR3 bases: TGTGCCAGCAGCGTAGGCCCAGGGGACGAGCAGTACGTC.